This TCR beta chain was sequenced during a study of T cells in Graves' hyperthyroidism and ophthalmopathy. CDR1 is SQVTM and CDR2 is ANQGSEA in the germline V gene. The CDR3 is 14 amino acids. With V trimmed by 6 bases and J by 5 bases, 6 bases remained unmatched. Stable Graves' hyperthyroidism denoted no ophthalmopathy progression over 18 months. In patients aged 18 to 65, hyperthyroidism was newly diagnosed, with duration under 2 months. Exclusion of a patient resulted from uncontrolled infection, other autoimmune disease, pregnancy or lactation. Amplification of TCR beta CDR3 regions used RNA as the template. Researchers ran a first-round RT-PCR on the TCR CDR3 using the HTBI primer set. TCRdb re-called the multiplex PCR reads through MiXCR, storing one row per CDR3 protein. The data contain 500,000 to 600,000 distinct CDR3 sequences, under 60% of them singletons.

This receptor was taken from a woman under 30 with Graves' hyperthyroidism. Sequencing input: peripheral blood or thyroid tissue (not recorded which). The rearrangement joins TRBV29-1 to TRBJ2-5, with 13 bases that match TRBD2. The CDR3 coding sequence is TGCAGCGTCGGCGGACTAGCGGGAGTTGAGACCCAGTACTTC. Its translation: CSVGGLAGVETQYF.